These 10 T cell receptor beta chains originate from one sample sequenced in a study of T cell responses to AZD1222 COVID-19 vaccine. Assay used: immunoSEQ multiplex PCR; TCRdb lists only in-frame clones, some missing. The sample yields about 100,000 clones, 87% seen once. This sample comprised peripheral blood, obtained on day 0 of AZD1222 vaccination. These receptors all stem from an adult in good health.

The V call is TRBV7-2, the J call TRBJ1-6; D is uncertain. Trimming took 2 bases from V and 9 from J, leaving 11 bases between them. The CDR3 has 14 amino acids. CDR1 and CDR2 from the germline V gene are SGHTA and FQGNSA. The CDR3 reads CASSLFTATSPLHF. CDR3 nucleotide sequence: TGTGCCAGCAGCTTATTCACCGCTACTTCACCCCTCCACTTT.

This clone was seen once. The rearrangement links TRBV6-5 to TRBJ1-5, with D unresolved. The CDR3 runs 14 residues. Trimming took off 10 bases at V and 4 bases at J, with 17 bases between the two ends. Germline lookup yields CDR1 MNHEY and CDR2 SVGAGI. DNA of the CDR3: TGTGCCACCCTAAGAGGTTCTCTTAATCAGCCCCAGCATTTT. It codes for CATLRGSLNQPQHF.

Note on this clone: A read error may account for a junction end that differs from germline. V and J are TRBV7-8 and TRBJ2-1; D is unresolved. Germline CDR1 and CDR2: SGHVS and FQNEAQ. CDR3 size: 16 residues. The CDR3 loop is CASTLGRASSYNEQFF. The CDR3 nucleotides read TGTGCCAGCACCTTAGGACGAGCGAGCTCCTACAATGAGCAGTTCTTC.

V and J are TRBV7-9 and TRBJ1-5; TRBD1 matches 9 bases. The germline V gene encodes CDR1 SEHNR and CDR2 FQNEAQ (reference sequence). J gave up 2 bases and V 9 bases, and 17 bases lay outside the gene matches. CDR3 length: 18 residues. The CDR3 DNA reads as TGTGCCAGACCTAATAGGACAGGGGCGCATTGGGGCAATCAGCCCCAGCATTTT. It is translated as CARPNRTGAHWGNQPQHF.

This rearrangement joins TRBV7-8 to TRBJ1-2, with D possibly being TRBD1 (5 bases). The germline V and J ends were trimmed by 1 base and 6 bases, with 12 bases remaining between them. The CDR3 is 14 amino acids. Germline lookup yields CDR1 SGHVS and CDR2 FQNEAQ. CDR3 nucleotides: TGTGCCAGCAGCTTAGAAAGGGCAGGGAATGGCTACACCTTC. Protein product: CASSLERAGNGYTF.

This rearrangement joins TRBV18 to TRBJ2-6; D ambiguous. V was trimmed by 4 bases and J by 0 bases, leaving 4 bases between them. This CDR3 region has 14 residues. Germline loops: CDR1 KGHSH, CDR2 LQKENI. The CDR3 here is CASSRSSGANVLTF. CDR3 DNA sequence: TGTGCCAGCTCACGGAGCTCTGGGGCCAACGTCCTGACTTTC.

This clone was counted a single time. The chain combines TRBV5-4 with TRBJ2-3; no clear D. CDR1 SGHNT and CDR2 YYREEE come from the germline V gene (reference sequence). V shed 0 bases and J shed 6 bases, with 5 bases lying between them. This CDR3 has 12 amino acids. The CDR3 is CASSLASDTQYF. As DNA, the CDR3 is TGTGCCAGCAGCTTGGCTTCCGATACGCAGTATTTT.

In its sample, this clone was seen a few times. The chain links TRBV7-2 to TRBJ1-3, with TRBD1 as a possible D gene (6 bases). V shed 5 bases and J shed 3 bases, with 11 bases lying between them. The germline V gene encodes CDR1 SGHTA and CDR2 FQGNSA. The CDR3 contains 14 residues. CDR3 residues: CASSLQGLGNTIYF. The CDR3 nucleotides are TGTGCCAGCAGCCTACAGGGTCTTGGAAACACCATATATTTT.

The gene calls are TRBV5-8 and TRBJ2-1; 8 nucleotides match TRBD2. This CDR3 comprises 15 residues. Trimming at V came to 5 bases and at J to 0 bases, leaving 4 bases not matched to a gene. Looked up from germline, CDR1 is SGHTS and CDR2 is YDEGEE. The CDR3 sequence: CASSGGRSSYNEQFF. The CDR3, as DNA: TGTGCCAGCAGTGGCGGGAGGAGCTCCTACAATGAGCAGTTCTTC.

This clone has only a few counts. J is TRBJ1-3 and V is TRBV2; 9 nucleotides align to TRBD1. The germline V gene encodes CDR1 SNHLY and CDR2 FYNNEI. This CDR3 spans 16 amino acids. The junction had 6 bases not matched to a gene; V was cut back by 6 bases and J by 0 bases. The CDR3 bases are TGTGCCAGCAGACAGGGACAGGGCATCTCTGGAAACACCATATATTTT. Encoded protein: CASRQGQGISGNTIYF.